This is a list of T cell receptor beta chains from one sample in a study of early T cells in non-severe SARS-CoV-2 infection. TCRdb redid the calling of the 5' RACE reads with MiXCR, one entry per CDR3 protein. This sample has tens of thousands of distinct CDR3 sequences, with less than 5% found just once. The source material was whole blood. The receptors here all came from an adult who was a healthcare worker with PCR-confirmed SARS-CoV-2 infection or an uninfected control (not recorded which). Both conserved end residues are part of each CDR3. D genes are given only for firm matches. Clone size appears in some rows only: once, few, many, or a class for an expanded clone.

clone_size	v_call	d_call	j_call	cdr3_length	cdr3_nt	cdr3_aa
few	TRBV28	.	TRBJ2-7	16	TGTGCCAGCAGTTCCCCCGGCGGTTCAATTACCTACGAGCAGTACTTC	CASSSPGGSITYEQYF
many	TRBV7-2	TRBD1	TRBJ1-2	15	TGTGCCAGTACCCCCGGACAGGGGGCCTTCTATGGCTACACCTTC	CASTPGQGAFYGYTF
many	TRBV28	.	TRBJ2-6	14	TGTGCCTCGACCGACCGCTCTGGGGCCAACGTCCTGACTTTC	CASTDRSGANVLTF
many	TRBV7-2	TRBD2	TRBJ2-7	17	TGTGCCAGCAGCACCATCTTGGGGACTAGCTGGGTGTACGAGCAGTACTTC	CASSTILGTSWVYEQYF
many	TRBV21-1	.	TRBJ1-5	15	TGTGCCAGCAGCGGCCAGTCGGGTCGCAATCAGCCCCAGCATTTT	CASSGQSGRNQPQHF
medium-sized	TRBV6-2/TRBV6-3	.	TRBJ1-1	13	TGTGCCAGCGTACATCTTCCTTCCACTGAAGCTTTCTTT	CASVHLPSTEAFF
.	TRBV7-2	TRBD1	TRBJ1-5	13	TGTGCCAGCAGCCAACAGGGGGATCAGCCCCAGCATTTT	CASSQQGDQPQHF
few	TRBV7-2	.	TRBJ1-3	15	TGTGTCAGCAGTCTGGACATCTGGGGGGGAAACACCATATATTTT	CVSSLDIWGGNTIYF
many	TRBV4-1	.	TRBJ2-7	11	TGCGCCAGCAGGGCCGGCGGCGAGCAGTACTTC	CASRAGGEQYF
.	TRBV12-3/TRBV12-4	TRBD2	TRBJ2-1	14	TGTGCCAGCAGTTGGACTAGCGGGAGCAATGAGCAGTTCTTC	CASSWTSGSNEQFF